These 32 T cell receptor beta chains were all obtained from the same sample, sequenced in a study of OX40 agonist ivuxolimab in advanced cancers. TCRdb's table, derived via immunoSEQ multiplex PCR, lists solely in-frame clones and lacks some. Among tens of thousands of clones listed, about 85% were seen once. Sequencing was performed on CD4+ or CD8+ T cells sorted from blood, taken in a trial of the OX40 agonist ivuxolimab. These receptors were collected from an adult with an advanced solid tumor such as melanoma, head and neck, liver or kidney cancer.

The chain combines TRBV6-1 with TRBJ1-3; tentatively, D is TRBD1 (5 bases). V was cut by 10 bases and J by 2 bases, with 15 bases left in between. CDR1 and CDR2 (germline): MNHNS, SASEGT. The CDR3 is 14 amino acids. CDR3 coding DNA: TGTGCCACCTTGTCGGCAGGGCCTGGAAACACCATATATTTT. Translation gives CATLSAGPGNTIYF.

The chain has TRBV28 and TRBJ2-3; D not resolved. Trimming pared 6 bases from V and 2 bases from J, leaving 0 bases between. The CDR3 totals 10 residues. Germline V gives CDR1 MDHEN, CDR2 SYDVKM. CDR3: CASSTDTQYF. CDR3 coding DNA: TGTGCCAGCAGCACAGATACGCAGTATTTT.

The rearrangement joins TRBV2 to TRBJ2-5, with a possible D match to TRBD2 (6 bases). In germline, CDR1 is SNHLY, CDR2 FYNNEI. V lost 6 bases and J lost 1, with 9 bases in between. There are 13 residues in the CDR3. CDR3 loop: CASRAEGQETQYF. The CDR3 bases are TGTGCCAGCAGGGCGGAGGGCCAAGAGACCCAGTACTTC.

The chain combines TRBV19 with TRBJ1-5, with no clear D. The germline V and J ends were trimmed by 3 bases and 6 bases, with 6 bases remaining between them. Per the germline V gene, CDR1 is LNHDA and CDR2 is SQIVND (reference sequence). The CDR3 totals 12 residues. The CDR3 sequence: CASSIRGQPQHF. The CDR3 DNA reads TGTGCCAGTAGTATCAGAGGTCAGCCCCAGCATTTT.

The CDR3 DNA follows: TGTGCCAGCAGCCGGGACAGGGACCACGAGCAGTACTTC. The encoded protein is CASSRDRDHEQYF. This chain links TRBV2 with TRBJ2-7; 9 nucleotides align to TRBD1. The germline CDR1 and CDR2 sequences are SNHLY and FYNNEI. This CDR3 is built from 13 residues. V gave up 6 bases and J gave up 5 bases; unmatched junction bases: 5.

The rearrangement uses TRBV4-1 and TRBJ2-1; D is possibly TRBD1 or TRBD2 (6 bases each). Germline V gives CDR1 MGHRA, CDR2 YSYEKL. The CDR3 totals 15 residues. Trimming removed 4 bases from V and 4 bases from J, with 14 bases in between. In nucleotides, the CDR3 is TGCGCCAGCAGCCGCATCTGGGGGGCGTACAATGAGCAGTTCTTC. Its translation: CASSRIWGAYNEQFF.

The chain couples TRBV9 to TRBJ2-3, with TRBD2 matching over 10 bases. Germline lookup yields CDR1 SGDLS and CDR2 YYNGEE. CDR3 length equals 16 residues. V dropped 4 bases and J dropped 0; count of bases not matched to a gene: 5. CDR3 DNA sequence: TGTGCCAGCAGCCCCCGACTAGCGGGTAGCACAGATACGCAGTATTTT. It is translated as CASSPRLAGSTDTQYF. The complete variable domain, with remaining parts taken from reference TRBV9 and TRBJ2-3, reads DSGVTQTPKHLITATGQRVTLRCSPRSGDLSVYWYQQSLDQGLQFLIQYYNGEERAKGNILERFSAQQFPDLHSELNLSSLELGDSALYFCASSPRLAGSTDTQYFGPGTRLTVL.

This clone was seen a single time. The chain combines TRBV6-1 with TRBJ2-5, with a possible D match to TRBD2 (5 bases). In germline, CDR1 is MNHNS, CDR2 SASEGT. Deletions cut 0 bases from V and 5 bases from J, with 10 bases between. This CDR3 contains 14 residues. CDR3 protein: CASSEAVLGETQYF. The CDR3 DNA reads TGTGCCAGCAGTGAAGCCGTACTAGGGGAGACCCAGTACTTC.

The chain recombines TRBV5-6 with TRBJ2-2, with 7 bases matching TRBD2. The CDR3 runs to 17 residues. V shed 0 bases, J shed 0 bases, and the junction held 5 bases outside the gene matches. Germline CDR1 SGHDT, CDR2 YYEEEE. The CDR3 is CASSLASGYANTGELFF. Here the CDR3 DNA reads TGTGCCAGCAGCTTGGCTAGCGGCTACGCGAACACCGGGGAGCTGTTTTTT.

The V and J genes are TRBV19 and TRBJ1-4; 7 bases are a match to TRBD1. Germline V gives CDR1 LNHDA, CDR2 SQIVND (reference sequence). V was clipped by 5 bases and J by 5 bases; unmatched bases: 8. This CDR3 is 15 amino acids long. This CDR3 reads CASSAYRGANEKLFF. The DNA for the CDR3 is TGTGCCAGTAGTGCCTACAGGGGCGCGAATGAAAAACTGTTTTTT.

This clone was seen just once. This chain uses TRBV6-5 with TRBJ1-1; no clear D gene. Trimming removed 8 bases from V and 1 base from J, with 11 bases in between. The germline CDR1 and CDR2 sequences are MNHEY and SVGAGI. The CDR3 is 13 residues long. The CDR3 nucleotides are TGTGCCAGCTCCCTAACCCGGAACACTGAAGCTTTCTTT. It is translated as CASSLTRNTEAFF.

The CDR3 DNA follows: TGTGCCAGCAGGATAGCGGGAGGGCTCGGAGAGACCCAGTACTTC. It is translated as CASRIAGGLGETQYF. The genes are TRBV5-4 and TRBJ2-5; TRBD2 matches at 11 bases. CDR3 length equals 15 residues. V dropped 5 bases and J dropped 4; count of bases not matched to a gene: 7. Germline V gives CDR1 SGHNT, CDR2 YYREEE (reference sequence).

The chain employs TRBV27 and TRBJ2-2; TRBD1 is a possible D gene (6 bases). Germline CDR1 is MNHEY and CDR2 is SMNVEV (reference sequence). V lost 3 bases, J lost 4 bases, and 12 bases lay in between. The CDR3 runs to 15 residues. CDR3 residues: CASSFTGTATGELFF. In DNA, the CDR3 is TGTGCCAGCAGTTTTACAGGGACGGCCACCGGGGAGCTGTTTTTT.

The rearrangement uses TRBV2 and TRBJ1-1; D perhaps matches TRBD1 (5 bases). The CDR3 is made up of 13 amino acids. Germline CDR1 SNHLY, CDR2 FYNNEI. V was shortened by 4 bases and J by 9 bases, with 15 bases between the two germline ends. The CDR3 DNA is TGTGCCAGCAGTGGGGGGTCCGGCCTACAAGCTTTCTTT. Translation gives CASSGGSGLQAFF.

The rearrangement links TRBV6-5 to TRBJ1-1, with no clear D. Trimming stripped 3 bases from V and 1 base from J, with 9 bases between. This CDR3 region has 14 residues. Germline V gives CDR1 MNHEY, CDR2 SVGAGI. The CDR3 region has the DNA TGTGCCAGCAGTTATGCGGACTCGAACACTGAAGCTTTCTTT. Its translation: CASSYADSNTEAFF.

This chain connects TRBV10-1 to TRBJ2-1, with 9 bases matching TRBD2. The CDR3 covers 15 residues. V was clipped by 9 bases and J by 8 bases; unmatched bases: 14. Germline values: CDR1 WNHNN, CDR2 SYGVQD (reference sequence). CDR3 sequence reads: CARSMREGLSDEQFF. CDR3 coding DNA: TGCGCCAGGTCGATGCGGGAGGGCCTAAGCGATGAGCAGTTCTTC.

The chain uses TRBV18 and TRBJ1-3, with TRBD1 identical over 8 bases. Germline assignment: CDR1 KGHSH and CDR2 LQKENI. The CDR3 totals 16 residues. V gave up 3 bases and J gave up 7 bases; unmatched junction bases: 11. This chain's CDR3 is CASSPSGQVDGNTIYF. The CDR3 DNA sequence: TGTGCCAGCTCACCCTCGGGACAGGTGGATGGGAACACCATATATTTT. The full variable domain, with the rest looked up from reference TRBV18 and TRBJ1-3, is NAGVMQNPRHLVRRRGQEARLRCSPMKGHSHVYWYRQLPEEGLKFMVYLQKENIIDESGMPKERFSAEFPKEGPSILRIQQVVRGDSAAYFCASSPSGQVDGNTIYFGEGSWLTVV.

The chain joins TRBV11-3 to TRBJ2-1; tentative D call: TRBD2 (7 bases). The germline gives CDR1 SGHNT, CDR2 YENEEA. The length of the CDR3 is 13 residues. Trimming cost V 4 bases and J 8 bases, with 12 bases left between them. CDR3 in amino acids: CASSWEGGYEQFF. CDR3 DNA: TGTGCCAGCAGCTGGGAGGGGGGCTATGAGCAGTTCTTC.

The count of this clone is one. The rearrangement uses TRBV9 and TRBJ1-2; D unresolved. V dropped 4 bases and J dropped 1 base, with 11 bases sitting between them. The CDR3 runs 14 residues. Germline V lookup: CDR1 SGDLS, CDR2 YYNGEE. The CDR3 loop is CASSRTQNNYGYTF. DNA of the CDR3: TGTGCCAGCAGCCGTACCCAAAATAACTATGGCTACACCTTC.

The chain links TRBV30 to TRBJ2-7, with 7 positions matching TRBD2. Germline V gene data show CDR1 as GTSNPN and CDR2 as SVGIG (reference sequence). The CDR3 loop spans 12 amino acids. Germline trimming cut 5 bases from V and 0 bases from J; bases unmatched to any gene: 1. CDR3 nucleotides: TGTGCCTGGGGGGACTACTCCTACGAGCAGTACTTC. Translating gives CAWGDYSYEQYF.

Here the CDR3 DNA reads TGTGCCAGCAGCTTAAGTTGGACTAGCGGGAGGTCTGGGGCCAACGTCCTGACTTTC. Encoded protein: CASSLSWTSGRSGANVLTF. The chain carries TRBV7-3 and TRBJ2-6; TRBD2 matches 14 bases. The CDR3 has 19 residues. Germline CDR1 SGHTA, CDR2 FQGTGA. V was clipped by 1 base and J by 1 base; unmatched bases: 3.

The chain carries TRBV7-8 and TRBJ2-5; TRBD2 matches at 8 bases. Germline CDR1 SGHVS, CDR2 FQNEAQ. The length of the CDR3 is 17 residues. The V gene end was trimmed by 1 base and the J gene end by 0 bases; junction bases not matched to a gene: 7. CDR3 sequence reads: CASSLVFRTSHQETQYF. The CDR3 nucleotides read TGTGCCAGCAGCTTAGTTTTCCGGACTAGCCACCAAGAGACCCAGTACTTC. The complete variable domain, with remaining parts taken from reference TRBV7-8 and TRBJ2-5, reads GAGVSQSPRYKVAKRGQDVALRCDPISGHVSLFWYQQALGQGPEFLTYFQNEAQLDKSGLPSDRFFAERPEGSVSTLKIQRTQQEDSAVYLCASSLVFRTSHQETQYFGPGTRLLVL.

The V gene is TRBV29-1, the J gene TRBJ2-5; possible D gene TRBD2, 5 bases. V was trimmed by 5 bases and J by 4 bases, leaving 8 bases between them. In germline, CDR1 is SQVTM, CDR2 ANQGSEA. The CDR3 runs 11 residues. The chain's CDR3 is CSVTRGETQYF. For the CDR3, the DNA is TGCAGCGTTACTAGAGGAGAGACCCAGTACTTC.

The rearrangement joins TRBV18 to TRBJ2-5, with 7 bases that match TRBD1. The germline V gene has CDR1 KGHSH and CDR2 LQKENI. The CDR3 totals 14 residues. V lost 2 bases and J lost 5; bases outside the gene matches: 5. The CDR3 is CASSPEGQAETQYF. CDR3 coding DNA: TGTGCCAGCTCACCAGAAGGACAGGCTGAGACCCAGTACTTC.

The chain is built from TRBV4-1 and TRBJ2-6; 10 bases match TRBD1. CDR1 is MGHRA and CDR2 is YSYEKL in the germline V gene. The CDR3 consists of 17 residues. Germline trimming cut 4 bases from V and 2 bases from J; bases unmatched to any gene: 5. CDR3 nucleotides: TGCGCCAGCAGCCGCGGGACAGGGGAACCTGGGGCCAACGTCCTGACTTTC. Translating it yields CASSRGTGEPGANVLTF.

The chain has TRBV5-1 and TRBJ2-2, with TRBD1 as a possible D gene (6 bases). Germline-derived CDR1 and CDR2 are SGHRS and YFSETQ. V lost 5 bases to trimming and J lost 4 bases, with 12 bases between them. The CDR3 loop spans 14 amino acids. CDR3 bases: TGCGCCAGCAGATCCAGGGGTGGCACCGGGGAGCTGTTTTTT. Its translation is CASRSRGGTGELFF.

Here the CDR3 DNA reads TGTGCCAGCAGCCCCAGACGGCAGGGGGCAGATACGCAGTATTTT. Translating gives CASSPRRQGADTQYF. V is TRBV7-9 and J is TRBJ2-3, with TRBD1 matching 7 bases. Germline CDR1 reads SEHNR; CDR2 reads FQNEAQ (reference sequence). This CDR3 has 15 residues. Trimming removed 5 bases from V and 4 bases from J; junction bases left unmatched: 9. Full variable domain (outside the CDR3, taken from reference TRBV7-9 and TRBJ2-3): DTGVSQNPRHKITKRGQNVTFRCDPISEHNRLYWYRQTLGQGPEFLTYFQNEAQLEKSRLLSDRFSAERPKGSFSTLEIQRTEQGDSAMYLCASSPRRQGADTQYFGPGTRLTVL.

This chain joins TRBV6-1 and TRBJ1-1; 12 bases fit TRBD1. The CDR3 is 14 amino acids. After removal of 7 bases from V and 7 bases from J, the junction contained 7 bases not matched to a gene. Per the germline V gene, CDR1 is MNHNS and CDR2 is SASEGT. CDR3 residues: CASIWDRGRNEAFF. DNA of the CDR3: TGTGCCAGCATTTGGGACAGGGGGCGCAATGAAGCTTTCTTT.

This chain uses TRBV7-3 with TRBJ1-1, with D perhaps matching TRBD1 (5 bases). The CDR3 loop spans 13 amino acids. The germline V gene encodes CDR1 SGHTA and CDR2 FQGTGA. Trimming removed 0 bases at V and 4 bases at J, with 6 bases between. The chain's CDR3 is CASSLTGTTEAFF. CDR3 in DNA: TGTGCCAGCAGCTTAACAGGGACCACTGAAGCTTTCTTT. Together with reference TRBV7-3 and TRBJ1-1, the CDR3 gives the full variable domain: GAGVSQTPSNKVTEKGKYVELRCDPISGHTALYWYRQSLGQGPEFLIYFQGTGAADDSGLPNDRFFAVRPEGSVSTLKIQRTERGDSAVYLCASSLTGTTEAFFGQGTRLTVV.

The chain joins TRBV18 to TRBJ2-2; D is uncertain. The CDR3 consists of 15 residues. Looked up from germline, CDR1 is KGHSH and CDR2 is LQKENI. Trimming took 2 bases from V and 5 from J, leaving 12 bases between them. The chain's CDR3 is CASSPGEILTGELFF. The DNA for the CDR3 is TGTGCCAGCTCACCAGGGGAAATTTTAACCGGGGAGCTGTTTTTT.

The CDR3 spells CASTLRRVNTGELFF. For the CDR3, the DNA is TGTGCCAGCACCCTTCGCAGGGTCAACACCGGGGAGCTGTTTTTT. The V gene is TRBV16, the J gene TRBJ2-2; possible D gene TRBD1, 5 bases. V was trimmed by 7 bases and J by 2 bases, leaving 14 bases between them. There are 15 residues in the CDR3. Germline V gives CDR1 KGHSY, CDR2 FQNENV.

The J gene is TRBJ2-3, the V gene TRBV5-1; D is possibly TRBD1 (5 bases). Between the trimmed V and J ends, which lost 0 bases and 5 bases, there was a span of 16 bases. The CDR3 has 16 amino acids. Germline CDR1 reads SGHRS; CDR2 reads YFSETQ. The CDR3 is CASSLAGPGQGDTQYF. CDR3 coding DNA: TGCGCCAGCAGCTTGGCCGGGCCAGGGCAGGGAGATACGCAGTATTTT.